The present T cell receptor beta chain was sequenced within a study of blood T cell repertoires in COVID-19. For the study at large: COVID-19 samples from acute and convalescent phases originated in the United States, Italy and Spain. Sources were T cells, B-cell-depleted T cells, or PBMCs; the material itself was cDNA or gDNA.

The CDR3 consists of 11 residues. Authors' data handling: Reference gene primer amplification gave nucleated cell count estimates. Produced via immunoSEQ multiplex PCR; TCRdb's table is partial and in-frame only. That table supplies the V and J calls and clone size; D and trimming were determined from the DNA. Seen here are hundreds of thousands of clones, approximately 91% observed once, and the top ten hold under 15%. Sequencing used peripheral blood. The sequence was obtained from an older woman with acute or convalescent COVID-19. The rearrangement joins TRBV21-1 to TRBJ2-5; no DNA check was done on the table's D call, TRBD2. TRBV21-1 is labeled a pseudogene. The CDR3 is CASSSGETQYF. The CDR3 nucleotides read TGTGCCAGCAGCAGCGGCGAGACCCAGTACTTC.